These 18 T cell receptor beta chains share one sample of origin, sequenced in a study of T cell responses to AZD1222 COVID-19 vaccine. Libraries were prepared by immunoSEQ multiplex PCR; TCRdb keeps only in-frame clonotypes and omits some of them. The sample contains some 150,000 clones, 90% of which appear only once. Sequenced here: peripheral blood, sampled on day 0 of AZD1222 vaccination. Receptor source: an adult in good health.

This chain uses TRBV27 with TRBJ1-6; D remains ambiguous. V was pared by 2 bases and J by 7 bases, with 3 bases between. Germline CDR1 and CDR2: MNHEY and SMNVEV (reference sequence). The CDR3 length is 12 residues. As DNA, the CDR3 is TGTGCCAGCAGTTTAGGAAATTCACCCCTCCACTTT. This encodes CASSLGNSPLHF.

The chain recombines TRBV6-2 or TRBV6-3 with TRBJ1-6, with D hard to call. V dropped 3 bases and J dropped 8 bases, with 11 bases sitting between them. The CDR3 sequence is 14 residues long. Germline V lookup: CDR1 MNHEY, CDR2 SVGEGT. CDR3 sequence (DNA): TGTGCCAGCAGTTATACGGACGGGGATTCACCCCTCCACTTT. Amino acid sequence: CASSYTDGDSPLHF.

J is TRBJ1-5 and V is TRBV4-3, with 11 bases that match TRBD1. CDR1 and CDR2 (germline): LGHNA, YSLEER. V shed 0 bases, J shed 5 bases, and the junction held 0 bases outside the gene matches. The CDR3 has 15 residues. CDR3 coding DNA: TGCGCCAGCAGCCAAGAGGGACAGGGGGATCAGCCCCAGCATTTT. Its translation: CASSQEGQGDQPQHF.

The chain is built from TRBV25-1 and TRBJ1-2, with D tentatively TRBD1 (6 bases). Germline V gene data show CDR1 as MGHDK and CDR2 as SYGVNS. The CDR3 is 16 residues long. Trimming cost V 8 bases and J 0 bases, with 19 bases left between them. CDR3 sequence reads: CASGGRSGTSNYGYTF. DNA of the CDR3: TGTGCCAGCGGGGGGCGGTCCGGGACATCTAACTATGGCTACACCTTC.

This chain links TRBV5-6 with TRBJ2-7; D is possibly TRBD1 (6 bases). Trimming left V 4 bases short and J 0 bases short, with 23 bases between. Germline loops: CDR1 SGHDT, CDR2 YYEEEE. The CDR3 sequence is 18 residues long. The CDR3 DNA follows: TGTGCCAGCAGCCCGTTTGGAGAAGGGGGATCGAACTCCTACGAGCAGTACTTC. It yields the protein CASSPFGEGGSNSYEQYF.

This clone was detected a few times. This chain connects TRBV6-4 to TRBJ1-5; TRBD1 matches 9 bases. This CDR3 has 16 amino acids. J gave up 4 bases and V 8 bases, and 12 bases lay outside the gene matches. Germline V gene lookup returns CDR1 MRHNA and CDR2 SNTAGT. CDR3 DNA: TGTGCCAGCGGGGGGAGAGGGACAGGGAAAAATCAGCCCCAGCATTTT. As protein: CASGGRGTGKNQPQHF.

In its sample, this clone was seen once. The J gene is TRBJ1-3, the V gene TRBV10-3; the D gene is possibly TRBD1 (5 bases). Per the germline V gene, CDR1 is ENHRY and CDR2 is SYGVKD. The CDR3 totals 14 residues. V lost 10 bases to trimming and J lost 2 bases, with 15 bases between them. The CDR3 protein is CATTPKGPGNTIYF. The CDR3 DNA sequence: TGTGCCACGACGCCCAAGGGGCCTGGAAACACCATATATTTT.

This chain links TRBV7-9 with TRBJ1-5, with 7 bases matching TRBD1. The CDR3 is 14 residues long. Trimming took 5 bases from V and 3 from J; bases not matched to a gene: 4. Germline lookup yields CDR1 SEHNR and CDR2 FQNEAQ (reference sequence). The CDR3 loop is CASSLQGLNQPQHF. CDR3 bases: TGTGCCAGCAGCCTACAGGGGCTCAATCAGCCCCAGCATTTT. The whole variable domain, remainder taken from reference TRBV7-9 and TRBJ1-5, is DTGVSQNPRHKITKRGQNVTFRCDPISEHNRLYWYRQTLGQGPEFLTYFQNEAQLEKSRLLSDRFSAERPKGSFSTLEIQRTEQGDSAMYLCASSLQGLNQPQHFGDGTRLSIL.

This clone was found a few times. This CDR3 is also generated by other DNA sequences in the sample. The genes are TRBV4-3 and TRBJ1-5; tentatively, D is TRBD1 (5 bases). The CDR3 extends over 15 amino acids. Trimming cost V 0 bases and J 7 bases, with 13 bases left between them. Germline CDR1 is LGHNA and CDR2 is YSLEER. The CDR3: CASSQDPGSGQPQHF. DNA of the CDR3: TGCGCCAGCAGCCAAGATCCAGGGTCAGGGCAGCCCCAGCATTTT.

This clone appeared a single time. This chain links TRBV6-2 or TRBV6-3 with TRBJ1-6, with D uncertain. This CDR3 is 13 amino acids long. Trimming removed 2 bases from V and 3 bases from J, with 2 bases in between. CDR1 and CDR2 (germline): MNHEY, SVGEGT. The CDR3 nucleotides are TGTGCCAGCAGTTACAGCTATAATTCACCCCTCCACTTT. Amino acid sequence: CASSYSYNSPLHF.

The gene calls are TRBV4-2 and TRBJ1-6; D is possibly TRBD1 (6 bases). The CDR3 totals 20 residues. The germline CDR1 and CDR2 sequences are LGHNA and YNFKEQ. V lost 2 bases to trimming and J lost 6 bases, with 26 bases between them. The CDR3 is CASSQSRSPLGGSGNSPLHF. DNA for the CDR3: TGTGCCAGCAGCCAATCCCGAAGTCCTCTAGGGGGGTCTGGTAATTCACCCCTCCACTTT.

The chain combines TRBV5-8 with TRBJ2-2; D not resolved. Germline lookup yields CDR1 SGHTS and CDR2 YDEGEE. The CDR3 has 14 amino acids. V was clipped by 0 bases and J by 2 bases, with 5 bases between them. The CDR3 DNA sequence: TGTGCCAGCAGCTTGGGGGCAAACACCGGGGAGCTGTTTTTT. Translated, it gives CASSLGANTGELFF.

V is TRBV15 and J is TRBJ2-1, with 11 bases lining up with TRBD2. Germline V gives CDR1 LNHNV, CDR2 YYDKDF (reference sequence). J was trimmed by 12 bases and V by 0 bases; bases with no gene match: 7. The CDR3 extends over 15 amino acids. CDR3 nucleotide sequence: TGTGCCACCAGCAGAGAAGATAGCGGGAGGGCAGGGCAGTTCTTC. This translates into CATSREDSGRAGQFF.

This chain connects TRBV25-1 to TRBJ1-2; D not resolved. V lost 4 bases and J 4 bases, leaving 13 bases between the germline ends. The CDR3 is 14 amino acids. Germline CDR1 is MGHDK and CDR2 is SYGVNS. The CDR3 is CASSASDNIYGYTF. The CDR3 DNA sequence: TGTGCCAGCAGTGCGTCCGACAACATCTATGGCTACACCTTC.

The CDR3 protein is CASSPRAGDDTGELFF. In DNA form, the CDR3 reads TGTGCCAGCTCACCGAGGGCGGGAGATGACACCGGGGAGCTGTTTTTT. The V and J genes are TRBV18 and TRBJ2-2, with 7 bases that match TRBD2. From germline, CDR1 is KGHSH and CDR2 LQKENI. CDR3 length: 16 residues. V was clipped by 3 bases and J by 3 bases; unmatched bases: 7.

This chain uses TRBV29-1 with TRBJ1-2, with TRBD1 as a possible D gene (5 bases). Trimming pared 6 bases from V and 2 bases from J, leaving 16 bases between. This CDR3 spans 14 amino acids. Looked up from germline, CDR1 is SQVTM and CDR2 is ANQGSEA. CDR3 in amino acids: CSVLEPTENYGYTF. In DNA, the CDR3 is TGCAGCGTACTCGAACCGACAGAGAACTATGGCTACACCTTC.

This chain connects TRBV20-1 to TRBJ2-1; 10 bases map to TRBD2. V lost 3 bases, J lost 2 bases, and 7 bases stayed unmatched. The CDR3 extends over 16 amino acids. CDR1 is DFQATT, CDR2 SNEGSKA, per germline (reference sequence). The CDR3 protein is CSASWASGGTYNEQFF. DNA of the CDR3: TGCAGTGCTAGTTGGGCTAGCGGGGGAACCTACAATGAGCAGTTCTTC.

The chain combines TRBV28 with TRBJ2-5; 11 bases fit TRBD1. Germline V lookup: CDR1 MDHEN, CDR2 SYDVKM. Losses at the gene ends were 3 bases for V and 2 bases for J; bases not matched to a gene: 2. This CDR3 is built from 15 residues. CDR3 residues: CASSLGQGVQETQYF. The CDR3 DNA reads TGTGCCAGCAGTTTGGGACAGGGGGTTCAAGAGACCCAGTACTTC.